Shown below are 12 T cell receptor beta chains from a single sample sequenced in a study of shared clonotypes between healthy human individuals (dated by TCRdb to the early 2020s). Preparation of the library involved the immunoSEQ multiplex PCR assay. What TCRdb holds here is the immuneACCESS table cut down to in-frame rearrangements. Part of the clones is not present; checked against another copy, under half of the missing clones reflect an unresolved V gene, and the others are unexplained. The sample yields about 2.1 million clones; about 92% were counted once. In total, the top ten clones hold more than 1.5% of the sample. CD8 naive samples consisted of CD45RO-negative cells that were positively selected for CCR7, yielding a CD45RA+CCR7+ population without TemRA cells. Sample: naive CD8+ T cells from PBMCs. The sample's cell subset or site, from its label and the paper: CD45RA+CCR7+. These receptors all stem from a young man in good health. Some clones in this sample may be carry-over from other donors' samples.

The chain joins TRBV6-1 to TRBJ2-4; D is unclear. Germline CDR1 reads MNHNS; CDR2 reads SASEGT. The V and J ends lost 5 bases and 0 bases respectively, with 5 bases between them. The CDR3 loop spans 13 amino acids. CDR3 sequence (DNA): TGTGCCAGCAGTCCGGTAGCCAAAAACATTCAGTACTTC. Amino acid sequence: CASSPVAKNIQYF.

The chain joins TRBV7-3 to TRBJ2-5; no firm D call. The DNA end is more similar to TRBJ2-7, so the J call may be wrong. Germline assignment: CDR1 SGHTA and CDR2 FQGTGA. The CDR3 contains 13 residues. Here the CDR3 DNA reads TGTGCCAGCAGCCTCGGCCCAGTATACGAGCAGTACTTC. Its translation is CASSLGPVYEQYF.

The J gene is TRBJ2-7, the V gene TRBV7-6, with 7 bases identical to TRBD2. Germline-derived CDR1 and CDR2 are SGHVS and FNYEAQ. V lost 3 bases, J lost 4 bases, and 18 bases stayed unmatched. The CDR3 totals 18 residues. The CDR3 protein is CASSFSPRASGNQYEQYF. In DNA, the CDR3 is TGTGCCAGCAGCTTTTCCCCTCGGGCCAGCGGGAATCAGTACGAGCAGTACTTC.

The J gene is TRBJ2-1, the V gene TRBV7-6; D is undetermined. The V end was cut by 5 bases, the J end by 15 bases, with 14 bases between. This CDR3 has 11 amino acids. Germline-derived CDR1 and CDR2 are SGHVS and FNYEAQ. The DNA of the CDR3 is TGTGCCAGCAGCCGTCTGGCCCGCCGGTTCTTC. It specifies CASSRLARRFF.

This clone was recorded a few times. The CDR3 is CASSTPRYSNQPQHF. CDR3 nucleotides: TGTGCCAGTAGTACCCCTCGGTATAGCAATCAGCCCCAGCATTTT. V is TRBV19 and J is TRBJ1-5, with no clear D. Trimming cost V 4 bases and J 0 bases, with 10 bases left between them. Germline CDR1 LNHDA, CDR2 SQIVND (reference sequence). The CDR3 extends over 15 amino acids.

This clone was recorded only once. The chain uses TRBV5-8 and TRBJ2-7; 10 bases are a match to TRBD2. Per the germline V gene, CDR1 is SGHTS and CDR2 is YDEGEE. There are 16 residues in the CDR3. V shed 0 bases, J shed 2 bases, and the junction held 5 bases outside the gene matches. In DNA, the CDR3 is TGTGCCAGCAGCTTGGCCCTAGCGGGAGCCCCCTACGAGCAGTACTTC. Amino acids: CASSLALAGAPYEQYF. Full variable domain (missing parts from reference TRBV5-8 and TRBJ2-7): EAGVTQSPTHLIKTRGQQATLRCSPISGHTSVYWYQQALGLGLQFLLWYDEGEERNRGNFPPRFSGRQFPNYSSELNVNALELEDSALYLCASSLALAGAPYEQYFGPGTRLTVT.

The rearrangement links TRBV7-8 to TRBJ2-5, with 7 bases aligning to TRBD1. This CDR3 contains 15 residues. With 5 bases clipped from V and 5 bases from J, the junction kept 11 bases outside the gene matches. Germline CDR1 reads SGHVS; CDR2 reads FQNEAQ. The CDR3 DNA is TGTGCCAGCAGCCTGACAGGGATTAAGGGGGAGACCCAGTACTTC. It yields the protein CASSLTGIKGETQYF.

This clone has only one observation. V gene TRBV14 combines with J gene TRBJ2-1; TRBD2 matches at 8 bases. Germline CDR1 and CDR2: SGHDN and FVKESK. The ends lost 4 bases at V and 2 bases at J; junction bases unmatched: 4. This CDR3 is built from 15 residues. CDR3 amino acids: CASSLLAGTYNEQFF. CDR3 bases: TGTGCCAGCAGCCTGTTAGCGGGAACCTACAATGAGCAGTTCTTC.

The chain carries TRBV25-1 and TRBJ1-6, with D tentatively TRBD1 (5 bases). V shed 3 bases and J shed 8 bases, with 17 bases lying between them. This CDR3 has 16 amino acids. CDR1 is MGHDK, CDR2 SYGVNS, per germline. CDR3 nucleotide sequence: TGTGCCAGCAGTGACCCCGGCCAGGGAATGGATTCACCCCTCCACTTT. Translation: CASSDPGQGMDSPLHF. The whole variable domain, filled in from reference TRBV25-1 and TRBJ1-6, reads EADIYQTPRYLVIGTGKKITLECSQTMGHDKMYWYQQDPGMELHLIHYSYGVNSTEKGDLSSESTVSRIRTEHFPLTLESARPSHTSQYLCASSDPGQGMDSPLHFGNGTRLTVT.

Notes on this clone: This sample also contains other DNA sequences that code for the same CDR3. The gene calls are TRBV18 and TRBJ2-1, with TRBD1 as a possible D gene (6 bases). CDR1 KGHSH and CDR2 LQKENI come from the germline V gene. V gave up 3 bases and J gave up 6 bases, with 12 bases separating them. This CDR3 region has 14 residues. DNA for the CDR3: TGTGCCAGCTCACCGGGGACACCTAGCAATGAGCAGTTCTTC. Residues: CASSPGTPSNEQFF. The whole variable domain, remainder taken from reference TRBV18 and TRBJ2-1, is NAGVMQNPRHLVRRRGQEARLRCSPMKGHSHVYWYRQLPEEGLKFMVYLQKENIIDESGMPKERFSAEFPKEGPSILRIQQVVRGDSAAYFCASSPGTPSNEQFFGPGTRLTVL.

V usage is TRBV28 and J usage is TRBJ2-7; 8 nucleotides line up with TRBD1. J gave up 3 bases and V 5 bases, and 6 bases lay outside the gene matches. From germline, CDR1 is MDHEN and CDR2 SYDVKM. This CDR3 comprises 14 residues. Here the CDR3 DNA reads TGTGCCAGCAGTCCCGACAGGGGCTACTACGAGCAGTACTTC. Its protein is CASSPDRGYYEQYF.

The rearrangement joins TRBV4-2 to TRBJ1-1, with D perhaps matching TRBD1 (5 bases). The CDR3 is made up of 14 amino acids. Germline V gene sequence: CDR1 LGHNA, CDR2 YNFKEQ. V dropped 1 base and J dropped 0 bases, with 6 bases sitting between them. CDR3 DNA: TGTGCCAGCAGCCAAGGGGGGTTGAACACTGAAGCTTTCTTT. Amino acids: CASSQGGLNTEAFF.